This T cell receptor beta chain was captured in a study of shared clonotypes between healthy human individuals. CD45RO negativity and positive selection for CCR7 defined naive CD8 cells, a population that excluded terminally differentiated effector memory CD45RA+ cells. This clone was observed once. Profiling relied on immunoSEQ multiplex PCR, and the TCRdb table lists in-frame clones only, not all of them. The sample includes approximately 810,000 clones, 90% to 95% seen only once; the top ten take approximately 25%. Sequences were obtained from naive CD8+ T cells sorted from blood. This clonotype originated in a man younger than 45 in good health.

The CDR3 coding sequence is TGCGCCAGCAGCCAAGGCCCCGGTGGAGCGGGAGGGACGTCAGATACGCAGTATTTT. It encodes CASSQGPGGAGGTSDTQYF. V gene TRBV4-3 combines with J gene TRBJ2-3; TRBD2 matches 10 bases. The CDR3 covers 19 residues. After removal of 1 base from V and 4 bases from J, the junction contained 14 bases not matched to a gene. CDR1 is LGHNA, CDR2 YSLEER, per germline.